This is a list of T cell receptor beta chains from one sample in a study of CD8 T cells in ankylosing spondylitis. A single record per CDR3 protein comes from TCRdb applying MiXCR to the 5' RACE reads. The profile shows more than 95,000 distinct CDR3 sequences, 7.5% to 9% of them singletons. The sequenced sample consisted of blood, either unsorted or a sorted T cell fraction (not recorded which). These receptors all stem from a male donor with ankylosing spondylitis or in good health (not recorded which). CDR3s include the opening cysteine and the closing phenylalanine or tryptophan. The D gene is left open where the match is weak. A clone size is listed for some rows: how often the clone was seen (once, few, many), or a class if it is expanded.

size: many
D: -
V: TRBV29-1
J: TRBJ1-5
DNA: TGCAGCGTTGATCAGGGAGCGGACCAGCCCCAGCATTTT
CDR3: CSVDQGADQPQHF

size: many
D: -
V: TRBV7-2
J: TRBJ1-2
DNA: TGTGCCAGCAGCTTGGTTCATTCGAACTATGGCTACACCTTC
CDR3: CASSLVHSNYGYTF

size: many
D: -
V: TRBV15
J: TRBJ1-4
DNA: TGTGCCACCAGCGGCGTGGAGCGCGAAAAACTGTTTTTT
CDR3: CATSGVEREKLFF

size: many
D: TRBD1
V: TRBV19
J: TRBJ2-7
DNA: TGTGCCAGTAGTACCGGGACAGACTACGAGCAGTACTTC
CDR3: CASSTGTDYEQYF

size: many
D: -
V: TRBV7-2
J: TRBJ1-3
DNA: TGTGCCAGCAGCCCCCTCCGGGGGGCTGGAAACACCATATATTTT
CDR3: CASSPLRGAGNTIYF

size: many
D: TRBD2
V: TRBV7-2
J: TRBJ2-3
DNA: TGTGCCAGCAGCTTTCTAGCGGGCAACACAGATACGCAGTATTTT
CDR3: CASSFLAGNTDTQYF

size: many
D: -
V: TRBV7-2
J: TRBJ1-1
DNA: TGTGCCAGCAGCAGGGATAGAGCGGTCATGAACACTGAAGCTTTCTTT
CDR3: CASSRDRAVMNTEAFF

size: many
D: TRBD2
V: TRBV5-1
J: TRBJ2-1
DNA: TGCGCCAGCAGCTTAATAGCGGGGCCCTACAATGAGCAGTTCTTC
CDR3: CASSLIAGPYNEQFF

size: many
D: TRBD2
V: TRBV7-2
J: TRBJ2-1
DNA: TGTGCCAGCAGCTTACGCGCACCGGGACTAGCGGGGGGATTACTAAGCTCCTACAATGAGCAGTTCTTC
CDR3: CASSLRAPGLAGGLLSSYNEQFF

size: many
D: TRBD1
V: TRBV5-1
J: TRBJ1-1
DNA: TGCGCCAGCACTACGACAGGGGCGAGCACTGAAGCTTTCTTT
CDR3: CASTTTGASTEAFF

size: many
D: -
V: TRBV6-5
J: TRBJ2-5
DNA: TGTGCCAGCAGTTACGACTTGGGCAGAAAAGAGACCCAGTACTTC
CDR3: CASSYDLGRKETQYF

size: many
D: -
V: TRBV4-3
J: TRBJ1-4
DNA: TGCGCCAGCAGCCAAGAGTACGACGGGGTCCCGGGACTGTTTTTT
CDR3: CASSQEYDGVPGLFF

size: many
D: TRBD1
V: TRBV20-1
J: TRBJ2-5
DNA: TGCAGTGCTAGGACAGGGGGCGCGGAGACCCAGTACTTC
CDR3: CSARTGGAETQYF

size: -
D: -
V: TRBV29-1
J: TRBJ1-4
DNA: TGCAGCGTTGGGCCGGGGGCGAAGTTAGATGAAAAACTGTTTTTT
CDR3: CSVGPGAKLDEKLFF

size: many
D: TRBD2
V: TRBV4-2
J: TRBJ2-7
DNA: TGTGCCAGCAGCCAAGAATTAGCGGGGTCCTACGAGCAGTACTTC
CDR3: CASSQELAGSYEQYF

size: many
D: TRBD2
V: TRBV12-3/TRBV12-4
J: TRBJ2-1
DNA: TGTGCCAGCAGTCTTCTTGGACTAGCGGGGTCATACAATGAGCAGTTCTTC
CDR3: CASSLLGLAGSYNEQFF

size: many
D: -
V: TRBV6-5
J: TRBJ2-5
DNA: TGTGCCAGCAGCCTCGAAGGAGAGACCCAGTACTTC
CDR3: CASSLEGETQYF

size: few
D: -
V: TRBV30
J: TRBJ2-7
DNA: TGTGCCTGGAGTCCCGGGACTTTCTACGAGCAGTACTTC
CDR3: CAWSPGTFYEQYF

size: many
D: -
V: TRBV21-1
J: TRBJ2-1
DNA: TGTGCCAGCAGCAGGGGAGACCTCAATGAGCAGTTCTTC
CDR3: CASSRGDLNEQFF

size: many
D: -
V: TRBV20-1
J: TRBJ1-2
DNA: TGCAGTGCTAGAGATAACAGGGCCTATGGCTACACCTTC
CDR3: CSARDNRAYGYTF

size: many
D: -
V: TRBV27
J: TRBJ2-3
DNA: TGTGCCAGCAGTATCCGGGGTGGTTACAGGGGCACAGATACGCAGTATTTT
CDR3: CASSIRGGYRGTDTQYF

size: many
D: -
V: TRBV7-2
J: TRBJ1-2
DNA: TGTGCCAGCAGCTCGCGGGCCTATTCCCACCTCAACTATGGCTACACCTTC
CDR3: CASSSRAYSHLNYGYTF

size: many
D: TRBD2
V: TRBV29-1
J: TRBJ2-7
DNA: TGCAGCGTTGAAGACCGGTGGGAGGGGCCCTACGAGCAGTACTTC
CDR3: CSVEDRWEGPYEQYF

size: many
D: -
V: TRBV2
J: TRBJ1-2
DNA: TGTGCCAGCAGTGAAGCGCTTCAGGGGAGGAATTTTGGCTACACCTTC
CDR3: CASSEALQGRNFGYTF

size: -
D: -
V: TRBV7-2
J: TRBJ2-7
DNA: TGTGCCAGCAGCACCTACAGGGCGTACGAGCAGTACTTC
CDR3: CASSTYRAYEQYF

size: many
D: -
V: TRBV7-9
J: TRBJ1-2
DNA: TGTGCCAGCAGCTTAGCTGGAAAGACAGCCTATGGCTACACCTTC
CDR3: CASSLAGKTAYGYTF

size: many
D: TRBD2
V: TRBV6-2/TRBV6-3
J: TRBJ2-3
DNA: TGTGCCAGCAGTACCGGGACTAGTATGCAGTATTTT
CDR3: CASSTGTSMQYF

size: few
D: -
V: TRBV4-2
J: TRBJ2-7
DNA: TGTGCCAGCAGCCTCGGGCTCCGCTCCTACGAGCAGTACTTC
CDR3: CASSLGLRSYEQYF